The T cell receptor (beta chain) under discussion was sequenced for a study of blood T cell repertoires in COVID-19. Overall study: Acute-phase and convalescent COVID-19 samples originated in the United States, Italy and Spain.

Participants were placed into cohorts based on the clinical history they reported. Sequenced by immunoSEQ multiplex PCR; TCRdb stores in-frame clones only, minus some. This table holds 200,000 to 250,000 clones, over 75% found once. CDR1 and CDR2 from the germline V gene are MGHDK and SYGVNS. V lost 0 bases and J 9 bases, leaving 17 bases between the germline ends. The CDR3 extends over 15 amino acids. This TCR was sampled from a man aged 35-49 years who had recovered from COVID-19. This rearrangement joins TRBV25-1 to TRBJ2-5; no firm D call. The sample was PBMCs or T cells enriched from blood (not recorded which). The CDR3 bases are TGTGCCAGCAGTGAATATGCTATCAGGCCCATGGCCCAGTACTTC. Its translation is CASSEYAIRPMAQYF.